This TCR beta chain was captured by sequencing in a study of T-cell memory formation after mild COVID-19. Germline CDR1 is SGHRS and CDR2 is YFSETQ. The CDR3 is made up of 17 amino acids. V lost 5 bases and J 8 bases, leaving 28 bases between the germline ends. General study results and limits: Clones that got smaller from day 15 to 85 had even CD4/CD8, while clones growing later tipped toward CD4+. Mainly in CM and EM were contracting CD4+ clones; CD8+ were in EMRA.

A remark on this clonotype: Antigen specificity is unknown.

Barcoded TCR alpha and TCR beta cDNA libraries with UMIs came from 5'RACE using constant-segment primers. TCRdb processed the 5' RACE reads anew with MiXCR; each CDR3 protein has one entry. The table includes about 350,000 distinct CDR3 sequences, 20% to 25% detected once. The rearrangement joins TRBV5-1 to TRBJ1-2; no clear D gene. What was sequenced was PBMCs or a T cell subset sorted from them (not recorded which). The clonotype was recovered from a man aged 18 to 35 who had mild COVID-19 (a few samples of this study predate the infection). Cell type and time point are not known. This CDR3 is CASRPDYGYTFRSGYTF. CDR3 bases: TGCGCCAGCAGGCCAGATTATGGCTACACCTTTAGGAGCGGCTACACCTTC.